The entry below gives a single T cell receptor (beta chain) sequence along with its context. The antigen remains undetermined. The data derive from a study of regulatory and conventional T cells in RAG deficiency. The sorted regulatory T cells were CD4+, CD25-high and CD127-low, with genomic DNA sequenced. Assay: immunoSEQ multiplex PCR; the TCRdb copy retains only in-frame clones and omits some. The repertoire consists of under 15,000 clones, with approximately 93% occurring once and the leading ten covering over 1.2%. The germline gives CDR1 LNHDA, CDR2 SQIVND (reference sequence). Deletions cut 1 base from V and 2 bases from J, with 7 bases between. CDR3 size: 14 residues. General study results and limits: Treg unique TCR beta sequences were approximately 100-fold fewer in Omenn syndrome and CID/AS patients than controls. Omenn patients showed >85% Treg-Tconv overlap and shorter CDR3 lengths. Control T-cell subsets had markedly higher Shannon entropy and lower Simpson indices than RAG-deficient patients.

The same data also went into a second study, on regulatory T cells. That paper states: The PCR used 52 TRBV and 13 TRBJ primers.

The V gene is TRBV19, the J gene TRBJ2-3; TRBD1 is a possible D gene (5 bases). Sequencing was done on a sample of CD127- CD25+ CD4+ Tregs sorted from blood. The TCR was taken from a human donor in good health. The CDR3 sequence is CASSIGQITDTQYF. The CDR3 DNA sequence: TGTGCCAGTAGTATAGGACAGATCACAGATACGCAGTATTTT.